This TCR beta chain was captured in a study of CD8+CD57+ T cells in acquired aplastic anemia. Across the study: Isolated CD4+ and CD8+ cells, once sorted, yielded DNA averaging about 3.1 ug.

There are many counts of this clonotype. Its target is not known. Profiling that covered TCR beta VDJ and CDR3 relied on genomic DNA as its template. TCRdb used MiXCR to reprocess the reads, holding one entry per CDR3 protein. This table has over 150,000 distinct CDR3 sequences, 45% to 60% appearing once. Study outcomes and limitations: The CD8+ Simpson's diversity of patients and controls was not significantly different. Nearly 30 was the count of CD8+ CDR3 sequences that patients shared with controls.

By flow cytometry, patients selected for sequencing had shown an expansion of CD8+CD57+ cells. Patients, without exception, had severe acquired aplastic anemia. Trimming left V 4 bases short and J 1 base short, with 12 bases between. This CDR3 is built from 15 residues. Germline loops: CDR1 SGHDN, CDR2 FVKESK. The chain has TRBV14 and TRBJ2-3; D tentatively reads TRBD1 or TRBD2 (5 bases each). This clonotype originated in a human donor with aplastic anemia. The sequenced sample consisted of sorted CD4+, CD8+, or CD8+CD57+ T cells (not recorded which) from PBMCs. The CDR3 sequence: CASSPSRGRTDTQYF. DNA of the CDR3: TGTGCCAGCAGCCCCTCGAGGGGTCGCACAGATACGCAGTATTTT.